This is a list of T cell receptor beta chains from one sample in a study of blood T cell repertoires in COVID-19. The method was immunoSEQ multiplex PCR; TCRdb's version includes in-frame clones alone and lacks a portion of them. The sample consists of a few hundred thousand clones, about 85% of them appearing once. The source material was peripheral blood. Receptor source: a man in his late teens or twenties with active or convalescent COVID-19. Both conserved end residues are part of each CDR3. Rows give clone size only sometimes, using once, few, many, or a class for an expanded clone.

clone_size | v_call | cdr3_aa
NA | TRBV5-5 | CASSFKRENEQFF
NA | TRBV7-9 | CASSLGGRYTF
NA | TRBV6-2/TRBV6-3 | CASSPGTFREKLFF
NA | TRBV18 | CASSPLIKSSYNEQFF
NA | TRBV4-1 | CASSQGGVQRMDGYTF
NA | TRBV29-1 | CSVVTVNTEAFF
NA | TRBV29-1 | CSGGTSLAAGEQYF
NA | TRBV18 | CASSPPGGGGEDTQYF
NA | TRBV9 | CASSHRDSRTGGLGSYNSPLHF
NA | TRBV7-9 | CASSPRGGSYEQYF
NA | TRBV15 | CATSRESGEQFF
NA | TRBV27 | CASSLGGGETQYF
NA | TRBV10-3 | CAISAGQSTDTQYF
NA | TRBV3-1/TRBV3-2 | CASSHQLEAEQYF
NA | TRBV7-6 | CASSLSGLDGYTF
NA | TRBV3-1/TRBV3-2 | CASSLGQGYEQYF
NA | TRBV9 | CASSGGAETQYF
NA | TRBV27 | CASSFSEGYEQYF
NA | TRBV9 | CASSLSIVTGRPHEAFF
NA | TRBV6-5 | CASSHRDTLYNEQFF
NA | TRBV19 | CASSPLQESYEQYF
NA | TRBV12-3/TRBV12-4 | CASSLQGAPSLFF
NA | TRBV7-9 | CASSSYNYGYTF
NA | TRBV28 | CASSSGTGDNSPLHF
NA | TRBV4-3 | CASSQDGGYEQYF
NA | TRBV4-1 | CASSQRTSGYNEQFF
NA | TRBV27 | CASSYGTENSPLHF
NA | TRBV2 | CASSEGELILFF
NA | TRBV11-1 | CASSLVAGTETQYF
many | TRBV10-2 | CASNGGGGPTGELFF
NA | TRBV6-5 | CASGSPVEDEQYF
once | TRBV6-1 | CASSEIGRGLRETQYF
NA | TRBV5-1 | CASSFQDSIYNEQFF
NA | TRBV30 | CAWSVQSAYEQYF
NA | TRBV28 | CASSFLAGGRYEQYF
NA | TRBV7-9 | CASSSLAGGVVDGELFF
NA | TRBV7-3 | CASSPGVAHEQYF
NA | TRBV6-5 | CATRGAGHQTNTIYF
NA | TRBV12-3/TRBV12-4 | CASSLGSGEQFF
NA | TRBV30 | CAWTRRRGGTDTQYF
once | TRBV19 | CASSVPLGEPANTGELFF
NA | TRBV28 | CASSSPTGGNTIYF
NA | TRBV7-9 | CASRLSDTGSEKLFF
NA | TRBV18 | CASSPQSGTGNTGELFF
NA | TRBV30 | CAQLTGAGETQYF
once | TRBV28 | CASNPPGQGSGNTIYF
NA | TRBV30 | CAWSVHGNTIYF